These 5 T cell receptor beta chains came from one sample sequenced in a study of blood T cell repertoires in COVID-19. Generated by immunoSEQ multiplex PCR, the TCRdb table keeps only in-frame clones and is missing some. Of 200,000 to 250,000 clones listed, about 80% are singletons. Sequenced sample: peripheral blood. The receptors here all came from a man younger than 45 who had recovered from COVID-19.

The chain couples TRBV5-4 to TRBJ2-1; 8 bases are a match to TRBD1. The CDR3 extends over 15 amino acids. The J segment lost 8 bases and the V segment lost 6 bases, leaving 13 bases of the junction unmatched. Looked up from germline, CDR1 is SGHNT and CDR2 is YYREEE (reference sequence). The CDR3 nucleotides read TGTGCCAGCATGCCCGGGACAGGACTCTATCATGAGCAGTTCTTC. Its translation: CASMPGTGLYHEQFF.

The rearrangement links TRBV6-1 to TRBJ1-4; 8 bases map to TRBD1. With 2 bases clipped from V and 8 bases from J, the junction kept 4 bases outside the gene matches. The CDR3 runs 14 residues. The germline CDR1 and CDR2 sequences are MNHNS and SASEGT. The CDR3 here is CASSEQGAQEKLFF. The CDR3 DNA reads as TGTGCCAGCAGTGAACAGGGGGCGCAAGAAAAACTGTTTTTT.

The chain joins TRBV25-1 to TRBJ1-5; D perhaps matches TRBD1 (6 bases). Trimming shortened V by 1 base and J by 4 bases, and 17 bases separated the two germline ends. The CDR3 has 17 residues. Germline assignment: CDR1 MGHDK and CDR2 SYGVNS. Written as DNA, the CDR3 is TGTGCCAGCAGTGAATCGGGGACATTGGGGGTGAATCAGCCCCAGCATTTT. This gives the protein CASSESGTLGVNQPQHF.

The CDR3 DNA follows: TGTGCCAGCAGCTTAGCGTTAGGACAGGGGGCTTCGGAGACCCAGTACTTC. Residues: CASSLALGQGASETQYF. The chain couples TRBV7-8 to TRBJ2-5; 11 bases are shared with TRBD1. The V gene end was trimmed by 0 bases and the J gene end by 5 bases; junction bases not matched to a gene: 8. This CDR3 is 17 amino acids long. Looked up from germline, CDR1 is SGHVS and CDR2 is FQNEAQ.

The genes are TRBV18 and TRBJ1-1; D gene unclear. Germline lookup yields CDR1 KGHSH and CDR2 LQKENI. This CDR3 is built from 13 residues. Trimming pared 9 bases from V and 1 base from J, leaving 12 bases between. The chain's CDR3 is CASQPQENTEAFF. The CDR3 nucleotides are TGTGCCAGTCAACCGCAGGAGAACACTGAAGCTTTCTTT.